A selection of T cell receptor beta chains follows, all from one sample in a study of T cell repertoires in ileal Crohn's disease. Generated by immunoSEQ multiplex PCR, the TCRdb table keeps only in-frame clones and is missing some. The data contain some 7,000 clones, about 85% of them seen just once; the ten biggest clones take up 10%. The sample comprised ileal tissue. The source is an adult with Crohn's disease. Each CDR3 is given with its conserved first and last residue. Fields, in order: V gene, J gene, clone size, D gene, CDR3 protein, CDR3 DNA. D genes are given only for firm matches. Where a row states a size, it is once, few, many or the class of an expanded clone; other rows omit it.

V gene: TRBV10-1; J gene: TRBJ1-3; clone size: NA; D gene: NA; CDR3 protein: CASSEPPGNTIYF; CDR3 DNA: TGCGCCAGCAGTGAACCCCCCGGAAACACCATATATTTT
V gene: TRBV9; J gene: TRBJ1-1; clone size: NA; D gene: NA; CDR3 protein: CASRVSSGSPEAFF; CDR3 DNA: TGTGCCAGCAGGGTTTCTTCAGGGTCGCCTGAAGCTTTCTTT
V gene: TRBV5-5; J gene: TRBJ2-3; clone size: NA; D gene: NA; CDR3 protein: CASSFRNTDTQYF; CDR3 DNA: TGTGCCAGCAGCTTTAGGAACACGGATACGCAGTATTTT
V gene: TRBV30; J gene: TRBJ2-4; clone size: NA; D gene: NA; CDR3 protein: CAWTERVKNIQYF; CDR3 DNA: TGTGCCTGGACAGAGAGGGTCAAAAACATTCAGTACTTC
V gene: TRBV2; J gene: TRBJ2-2; clone size: NA; D gene: TRBD2; CDR3 protein: CASSGGLAGDTGELFF; CDR3 DNA: TGTGCCAGCAGTGGGGGTCTAGCGGGGGACACCGGGGAGCTGTTTTTT
V gene: TRBV10-1; J gene: TRBJ2-1; clone size: NA; D gene: TRBD2; CDR3 protein: CASSETSGVYNEQFF; CDR3 DNA: TGCGCCAGCAGTGAGACTAGCGGGGTTTACAATGAGCAGTTCTTC
V gene: TRBV6-5; J gene: TRBJ2-1; clone size: NA; D gene: TRBD1; CDR3 protein: CASRQGSYNEQFF; CDR3 DNA: TGTGCCAGCAGACAGGGGTCCTACAATGAGCAGTTCTTC
V gene: TRBV4-1; J gene: TRBJ1-4; clone size: NA; D gene: NA; CDR3 protein: CASSGWAGGEEKLFF; CDR3 DNA: TGCGCCAGCAGCGGGTGGGCCGGAGGGGAAGAAAAACTGTTTTTT
V gene: TRBV7-2; J gene: TRBJ1-1; clone size: NA; D gene: NA; CDR3 protein: CASSKEQGRDTEAFF; CDR3 DNA: TGTGCCAGCAGCAAGGAACAGGGAAGGGACACTGAAGCTTTCTTT
V gene: TRBV7-2; J gene: TRBJ2-1; clone size: large; D gene: TRBD2; CDR3 protein: CASSLVRAGLTYNEQFF; CDR3 DNA: TGTGCCAGCAGCTTAGTCAGGGCGGGACTAACCTACAATGAGCAGTTCTTC
V gene: TRBV7-9; J gene: TRBJ1-3; clone size: NA; D gene: NA; CDR3 protein: CASVSNSGNTIYF; CDR3 DNA: TGTGCCAGCGTTTCGAACTCTGGAAACACCATATATTTT
V gene: TRBV5-4; J gene: TRBJ1-2; clone size: NA; D gene: NA; CDR3 protein: CASSLDTSYGYTF; CDR3 DNA: TGTGCCAGCAGCTTGGATACGTCCTATGGCTACACCTTC
V gene: TRBV4-1; J gene: TRBJ1-2; clone size: NA; D gene: TRBD1; CDR3 protein: CASSQPTGPNYGYTF; CDR3 DNA: TGCGCCAGCAGCCAGCCGACAGGGCCTAACTATGGCTACACCTTC
V gene: TRBV7-8; J gene: TRBJ1-2; clone size: few; D gene: NA; CDR3 protein: CASSASTGTLYGYTF; CDR3 DNA: TGTGCCAGCAGCGCCTCAACCGGGACACTCTATGGCTACACCTTC
V gene: TRBV5-1; J gene: TRBJ2-5; clone size: once; D gene: TRBD1; CDR3 protein: CASSSALTGWETQYF; CDR3 DNA: TGCGCCAGCAGCTCCGCCTTGACAGGGTGGGAGACCCAGTACTTC
V gene: TRBV5-1; J gene: TRBJ2-3; clone size: NA; D gene: NA; CDR3 protein: CASSSTDTSTDTQYF; CDR3 DNA: TGCGCCAGCAGCTCGACAGATACTAGCACAGATACGCAGTATTTT
V gene: TRBV27; J gene: TRBJ2-7; clone size: NA; D gene: TRBD2; CDR3 protein: CASSSLPGQGLAGLTYEQYF; CDR3 DNA: TGTGCCAGCAGCTCCCTGCCGGGACAGGGACTAGCGGGGCTCACCTACGAGCAGTACTTC
V gene: TRBV7-9; J gene: TRBJ2-7; clone size: NA; D gene: NA; CDR3 protein: CASSLGRGEQYF; CDR3 DNA: TGTGCCAGCAGCTTAGGTCGGGGCGAGCAGTACTTC
V gene: TRBV5-6; J gene: TRBJ2-7; clone size: NA; D gene: NA; CDR3 protein: CASSFGQIYEQYF; CDR3 DNA: TGTGCCAGCAGCTTCGGACAGATCTACGAGCAGTACTTC
V gene: TRBV5-1; J gene: TRBJ2-2; clone size: once; D gene: TRBD2; CDR3 protein: CASSPTSGGAFVTGELFF; CDR3 DNA: TGCGCCAGCAGCCCGACTAGCGGGGGGGCTTTTGTCACCGGGGAGCTGTTTTTT
V gene: TRBV29-1; J gene: TRBJ2-3; clone size: NA; D gene: TRBD1; CDR3 protein: CSVRQGVTDTQYF; CDR3 DNA: TGCAGCGTCCGACAGGGCGTAACAGATACGCAGTATTTT
V gene: TRBV5-1; J gene: TRBJ2-2; clone size: NA; D gene: NA; CDR3 protein: CASSSTPTGELFF; CDR3 DNA: TGCGCCAGCAGCTCTACCCCCACCGGGGAGCTGTTTTTT
V gene: TRBV11-2; J gene: TRBJ2-7; clone size: NA; D gene: NA; CDR3 protein: CASSLDVGQLGYEQYF; CDR3 DNA: TGTGCCAGCAGCTTAGATGTAGGACAGCTCGGCTACGAGCAGTACTTC
V gene: TRBV10-2; J gene: TRBJ1-4; clone size: NA; D gene: NA; CDR3 protein: CASSRTVSPATNEKLFF; CDR3 DNA: TGCGCCAGCAGCAGGACAGTCTCTCCGGCAACTAATGAAAAACTGTTTTTT
V gene: TRBV5-4; J gene: TRBJ2-1; clone size: once; D gene: NA; CDR3 protein: CASSLGRLKEYGEQFF; CDR3 DNA: TGTGCCAGCAGCTTGGGCCGCTTGAAGGAGTATGGCGAGCAGTTCTTC
V gene: TRBV15; J gene: TRBJ2-7; clone size: NA; D gene: NA; CDR3 protein: CATSREGGRLYEQYF; CDR3 DNA: TGTGCCACCAGCAGAGAGGGGGGAAGGCTCTACGAGCAGTACTTC
V gene: TRBV14; J gene: TRBJ2-7; clone size: NA; D gene: TRBD1; CDR3 protein: CASSQDVGQGAYYEQYF; CDR3 DNA: TGTGCCAGCAGCCAAGATGTGGGACAGGGGGCTTACTACGAGCAGTACTTC
V gene: TRBV11-2; J gene: TRBJ2-6; clone size: NA; D gene: NA; CDR3 protein: CASRGMTGANVLTF; CDR3 DNA: TGTGCCAGCAGAGGGATGACTGGGGCCAACGTCCTGACTTTC
V gene: TRBV30; J gene: TRBJ1-2; clone size: NA; D gene: NA; CDR3 protein: CAWSSNYGYTF; CDR3 DNA: TGTGCCTGGAGCAGCAACTATGGCTACACCTTC
V gene: TRBV4-2; J gene: TRBJ1-2; clone size: NA; D gene: TRBD1; CDR3 protein: CASSQDLNSGTGGGYTF; CDR3 DNA: TGTGCCAGCAGCCAAGATTTGAATTCAGGTACAGGGGGCGGCTACACCTTC
V gene: TRBV11-1; J gene: TRBJ2-5; clone size: NA; D gene: NA; CDR3 protein: CASSPRDVSQETQYF; CDR3 DNA: TGTGCCAGCAGCCCTCGGGATGTTTCCCAAGAGACCCAGTACTTC
V gene: TRBV5-6; J gene: TRBJ2-5; clone size: NA; D gene: TRBD2; CDR3 protein: CASSSTRGGETQYF; CDR3 DNA: TGTGCCAGCAGTTCTACTAGGGGAGGGGAGACCCAGTACTTC
V gene: TRBV5-1; J gene: TRBJ2-3; clone size: NA; D gene: NA; CDR3 protein: CASKIDDYTDTQYF; CDR3 DNA: TGCGCCAGCAAGATTGACGACTACACAGATACGCAGTATTTT
V gene: TRBV28; J gene: TRBJ1-5; clone size: large; D gene: NA; CDR3 protein: CASSRGFGNQPQHF; CDR3 DNA: TGTGCCAGCAGTAGGGGTTTCGGAAATCAGCCCCAGCATTTT
V gene: TRBV19; J gene: TRBJ1-6; clone size: NA; D gene: NA; CDR3 protein: CASSISSDSPLHF; CDR3 DNA: TGTGCCAGTAGTATCTCATCGGATTCACCCCTCCACTTT
V gene: TRBV13; J gene: TRBJ1-1; clone size: large; D gene: NA; CDR3 protein: CASSLEGAPNTEAFF; CDR3 DNA: TGTGCCAGCAGCTTAGAAGGGGCTCCGAACACTGAAGCTTTCTTT
V gene: TRBV11-3; J gene: TRBJ2-5; clone size: NA; D gene: TRBD2; CDR3 protein: CASSLDRDSGGVRETQYF; CDR3 DNA: TGTGCCAGCAGCTTAGATCGGGATAGCGGGGGGGTCCGGGAGACCCAGTACTTC
V gene: TRBV5-1; J gene: TRBJ1-2; clone size: once; D gene: NA; CDR3 protein: CASSLDRVDGYTF; CDR3 DNA: TGCGCCAGCAGCTTGGACAGGGTGGATGGCTACACCTTC
V gene: TRBV6-6; J gene: TRBJ1-6; clone size: NA; D gene: NA; CDR3 protein: CASSPGILDNSPLHF; CDR3 DNA: TGTGCCAGCAGCCCTGGAATCCTAGATAATTCACCCCTCCACTTT
V gene: TRBV5-6; J gene: TRBJ2-3; clone size: NA; D gene: NA; CDR3 protein: CASTGADTQYF; CDR3 DNA: TGTGCCAGCACCGGCGCAGATACGCAGTATTTT
V gene: TRBV11-2; J gene: TRBJ1-5; clone size: NA; D gene: NA; CDR3 protein: CASSLDQGSNQPQHF; CDR3 DNA: TGTGCCAGCAGCTTAGATCAGGGTAGCAATCAGCCCCAGCATTTT
V gene: TRBV6-5; J gene: TRBJ2-7; clone size: NA; D gene: NA; CDR3 protein: CASSYSHLGSYEQYF; CDR3 DNA: TGTGCCAGCAGTTACTCGCATCTGGGCTCCTACGAGCAGTACTTC
V gene: TRBV19; J gene: TRBJ1-1; clone size: NA; D gene: NA; CDR3 protein: CASSFPGGGNTEAFF; CDR3 DNA: TGTGCCAGTAGTTTCCCCGGGGGTGGAAACACTGAAGCTTTCTTT
V gene: TRBV7-2; J gene: TRBJ2-1; clone size: once; D gene: NA; CDR3 protein: CASSFGLTVNEQFF; CDR3 DNA: TGTGCCAGCAGCTTTGGTCTCACCGTCAATGAGCAGTTCTTC
V gene: TRBV11-3; J gene: TRBJ2-3; clone size: NA; D gene: TRBD2; CDR3 protein: CASSLAGGPLDTQYF; CDR3 DNA: TGTGCCAGCAGCTTAGCGGGGGGGCCCTTAGATACGCAGTATTTT
V gene: TRBV5-1; J gene: TRBJ1-3; clone size: NA; D gene: NA; CDR3 protein: CASSLGNGNTIYF; CDR3 DNA: TGCGCCAGCAGCTTAGGGAATGGAAACACCATATATTTT
V gene: TRBV5-4; J gene: TRBJ1-1; clone size: NA; D gene: NA; CDR3 protein: CASSLDGGRTEAFF; CDR3 DNA: TGTGCCAGCAGCTTGGATGGGGGAAGGACTGAAGCTTTCTTT
V gene: TRBV21-1; J gene: TRBJ1-1; clone size: once; D gene: NA; CDR3 protein: CASRQRLGEAFF; CDR3 DNA: TGTGCCAGCAGACAGCGCTTGGGTGAAGCTTTCTTT
V gene: TRBV5-5; J gene: TRBJ2-6; clone size: NA; D gene: NA; CDR3 protein: CASSFGVASGANVLTF; CDR3 DNA: TGTGCCAGCAGCTTTGGTGTTGCGTCTGGGGCCAACGTCCTGACTTTC
V gene: TRBV5-1; J gene: TRBJ2-6; clone size: NA; D gene: NA; CDR3 protein: CASSLGSSGANVLTF; CDR3 DNA: TGCGCCAGCAGCTTGGGTAGTTCTGGGGCCAACGTCCTGACTTTC
V gene: TRBV5-4; J gene: TRBJ2-2; clone size: NA; D gene: NA; CDR3 protein: CASSVQGMTGELFF; CDR3 DNA: TGTGCCAGCAGCGTGCAGGGGATGACCGGGGAGCTGTTTTTT
V gene: TRBV11-2; J gene: TRBJ1-2; clone size: NA; D gene: NA; CDR3 protein: CASSPDRSQGYTF; CDR3 DNA: TGTGCCAGCAGCCCTGACAGGTCTCAAGGCTACACCTTC
V gene: TRBV5-4; J gene: TRBJ2-2; clone size: NA; D gene: NA; CDR3 protein: CASSLSVPGELFF; CDR3 DNA: TGTGCCAGCAGCTTAAGTGTGCCCGGGGAGCTGTTTTTT